This T cell receptor (beta chain) derives from a study of blood T cell repertoires in COVID-19. In the study overall: From the United States, Italy and Spain came samples of acute and convalescent COVID-19. The analysed material was cDNA or gDNA that came from T cells, B-cell-depleted T cells, or PBMCs.

Original analysis: Estimated nucleated cell counts came from reference gene primer amplification. Clones were sequenced by immunoSEQ multiplex PCR, and TCRdb holds only the in-frame ones, with some missing. V, J and clone size are taken as reported in that table, and D and trimming were inferred from the DNA itself. The sample shows over 130,000 clones, about 90% of them seen only once. This TCR was recovered from a woman older than 75 with acute or convalescent COVID-19. Material for sequencing was peripheral blood.

The CDR3 sequence is CASSNAGTSYNSPLHF. CDR3 sequence (DNA): TGTGCCAGTAGTAACGCCGGGACTTCATATAATTCACCCCTCCACTTT. The chain uses TRBV19 and TRBJ1-6; the D gene is possibly TRBD1 (5 bases). Between the trimmed V and J ends, which lost 4 bases and 4 bases, there was a span of 14 bases. This CDR3 has 16 residues. Germline V lookup: CDR1 LNHDA, CDR2 SQIVND (reference sequence).